The present T cell receptor beta chain was sequenced within a study of blood T cell repertoires in COVID-19. CDR3 length: 13 residues. V trimming: 6 bases; J trimming: 7 bases; junction bases outside the gene matches: 3. CDR1 is MNHEY and CDR2 is SMNVEV in the germline V gene (reference sequence). Generated by immunoSEQ multiplex PCR, the TCRdb table keeps only in-frame clones and is missing some. Of approximately 120,000 clones listed, more than 65% are singletons. The material sequenced was peripheral blood. J is TRBJ2-1 and V is TRBV27; the match to TRBD1 covers 10 bases. The receptor comes from a woman of 80 years or more with active or convalescent COVID-19. CDR3 amino acids: CASSGQGGNEQFF. CDR3 in DNA: TGTGCCAGCAGCGGACAGGGGGGGAATGAGCAGTTCTTC.